The 9 T cell receptor beta chains in this list originate from one sample, sequenced in a study of blood T cell repertoires in COVID-19. Clones were sequenced by immunoSEQ multiplex PCR, and TCRdb holds only the in-frame ones, with some missing. The profile shows 20,000 to 30,000 clones, approximately 77% of them singletons. The sample consisted of peripheral blood. These receptors were collected from a man aged 80 or over with active or convalescent COVID-19.

This chain links TRBV3-1 (or the pseudogene TRBV3-2) with TRBJ1-1; TRBD1 might be the D (6 bases). Looked up from germline, CDR1 is LGHDT and CDR2 is YNNKEL (reference sequence). There are 14 residues in the CDR3. V dropped 3 bases and J dropped 5 bases, with 13 bases sitting between them. CDR3 coding DNA: TGTGCCAGCAGCCAGGGAGGGGGAAGGACTGAAGCTTTCTTT. This encodes CASSQGGGRTEAFF.

The chain links TRBV10-1 to TRBJ2-1, with a weak D call TRBD1 (6 bases). In germline, CDR1 is WNHNN, CDR2 SYGVQD (reference sequence). This CDR3 is built from 14 residues. Trimming took off 9 bases at V and 7 bases at J, with 19 bases between the two ends. The CDR3: CARFDRRSINEQFF. CDR3 coding DNA: TGCGCCAGGTTTGACAGGAGAAGCATTAATGAGCAGTTCTTC.

This clone was counted a few times. CDR3 DNA: TGTGCCAGCAGCTTTAGCTCCCAGGGAGAGACCCAGTACTTC. It is translated as CASSFSSQGETQYF. The chain links TRBV7-2 to TRBJ2-5, with TRBD1 as a possible D gene (5 bases). This CDR3 has 14 amino acids. Germline CDR1 reads SGHTA; CDR2 reads FQGNSA. Trimming took 3 bases from V and 4 from J, leaving 12 bases between them.

The V call is TRBV4-3, the J call TRBJ2-2; perhaps TRBD1 as D (7 bases). V was clipped by 0 bases and J by 6 bases, with 14 bases between them. The germline gives CDR1 LGHNA, CDR2 YSLEER. This CDR3 has 16 amino acids. The CDR3 is CASSQDVPGGSGELFF. CDR3 nucleotides: TGCGCCAGCAGCCAAGATGTTCCAGGGGGGTCCGGGGAGCTGTTTTTT.

J is TRBJ1-1 and V is TRBV7-2; 10 nucleotides match TRBD1. Per germline, CDR1 SGHTA and CDR2 FQGNSA. CDR3 length: 16 amino acids. V was pared by 5 bases and J by 7 bases, with 13 bases of the junction left unmatched. Here the CDR3 DNA reads TGTGCCAGCAGCCCTCGACAGGGGGCTTTGAGTCTTGAAGCTTTCTTT. As protein: CASSPRQGALSLEAFF.

In its sample, this clone was seen once. This chain uses TRBV2 with TRBJ2-1; 11 nucleotides agree with TRBD2. Germline CDR1 reads SNHLY; CDR2 reads FYNNEI. V gave up 5 bases and J gave up 1 base; unmatched junction bases: 16. The CDR3 runs 20 residues. For the CDR3, the DNA is TGTGCCAGCAGTAAATCCGGGACTAGCGGTCCCCAAGGGTCCTACAATGAGCAGTTCTTC. It specifies CASSKSGTSGPQGSYNEQFF.

The V gene is TRBV9, the J gene TRBJ2-1, with D perhaps TRBD2 (5 bases). V was shortened by 3 bases and J by 0 bases, with 10 bases between the two germline ends. The V gene's germline CDR1 is SGDLS and CDR2 YYNGEE. The CDR3 covers 15 residues. CDR3 DNA sequence: TGTGCCAGCAGCGCCGAGGGTAGCTCCTACAATGAGCAGTTCTTC. Encoded protein: CASSAEGSSYNEQFF.

This clone has more than one count but fewer than ten. J is TRBJ1-5 and V is TRBV6-5; unclear D gene. Trimming removed 8 bases at V and 2 bases at J, with 10 bases between. CDR3 length: 13 residues. Germline V gene data show CDR1 as MNHEY and CDR2 as SVGAGI. The CDR3 protein is CASGNLGNQPQHF. Here the CDR3 DNA reads TGTGCCAGCGGCAACCTGGGCAATCAGCCCCAGCATTTT.

The chain is built from TRBV25-1 and TRBJ1-2; D perhaps matches TRBD1 (5 bases). The ends were cut back, 8 bases at V and 3 bases at J, with 10 bases in the middle. The CDR3 loop spans 12 amino acids. The germline gives CDR1 MGHDK, CDR2 SYGVNS. The CDR3 DNA reads as TGTGCCAGCTCGGGGGAAGACTATGGCTACACCTTC. Translation gives CASSGEDYGYTF.